The source of this TCR beta chain is a study of cytomegalovirus exposure and HLA in healthy donors. On the study more broadly: The study placed approximately 81% of its approximately 380 genotyped donors in the Caucasian-associated ancestry cluster.

It was with 60 Vbeta and 13 Jbeta primers that the PCR ran. Data came from immunoSEQ multiplex PCR; TCRdb stores just in-frame clones and leaves some out. The table has over 150,000 clones, under 90% seen once; the top ten hold 4.8%. A note on this clone: Its specificity is not known.

Study results and caveats: Altogether, about 160 TCR beta chains were recorded as cytomegalovirus-associated.

This sequence was found in a man between 18 and 35 years old in good health and CMV-seronegative. The sequenced sample was PBMCs.

CDR3 loop: CASSGTGRPDTQYF. For the CDR3, the DNA is TGCGCCAGCAGCGGGACAGGGAGACCAGATACGCAGTATTTT. The chain has TRBV5-1 and TRBJ2-3, with 9 positions matching TRBD1. In germline, CDR1 is SGHRS, CDR2 YFSETQ. V gave up 4 bases and J gave up 4 bases; unmatched junction bases: 4. The CDR3 extends over 14 amino acids.